This entry concerns a single T cell receptor (beta chain). The repertoire was sequenced with immunoSEQ multiplex PCR; TCRdb's copy has only in-frame clones and lacks some. The table has more than 300,000 clones, 89% seen once. This sample was included in a study of blood T cell repertoires in COVID-19. Germline V CDR1 and CDR2: SGHRS, YFSETQ. Trimming removed 2 bases from V and 9 bases from J; junction bases left unmatched: 5. This CDR3 is built from 13 residues. The sample was PBMCs or T cells enriched from blood (not recorded which). The receptor comes from a woman between 25 and 40 years old who had recovered from COVID-19. J is TRBJ2-3 and V is TRBV5-1; 8 bases agree with TRBD2. In nucleotides, the CDR3 is TGCGCCAGCAGCTTCGGGGGGGAAAGAACGCAGTATTTT. It specifies CASSFGGERTQYF.